This is a list of T cell receptor beta chains from one sample in a study of radiation and T cells in renal cell carcinoma. Data came from immunoSEQ multiplex PCR; TCRdb stores just in-frame clones and leaves some out. Of some 100,000 clones in the sample, under 90% are singletons; the top ten hold around 5.8%. The sample in question was blood, obtained from a patient whose treatment included radiotherapy and nephrectomy. Receptor source: a man aged 55 to 70 with renal cell carcinoma. Both conserved end residues are part of each CDR3. A D gene is named only where the DNA matches it firmly. Only part of the rows carry a size: once, few, many, or a class if the clone is expanded.

V,D,length,J,size,DNA,CDR3
TRBV6-6,-,10,TRBJ2-3,once,TGTGCCAGCATGCAAGGGACGCAGTATTTT,CASMQGTQYF
TRBV5-1,-,16,TRBJ1-4,-,TGCGCCAGCAGCTTGGCCGGTCGGAGGGCAGATGAAAAACTGTTTTTT,CASSLAGRRADEKLFF
TRBV19,TRBD1,13,TRBJ1-1,few,TGTGCCAGTGGACAGGGAATGGACACTGAAGCTTTCTTT,CASGQGMDTEAFF
TRBV5-6,TRBD2,19,TRBJ2-3,-,TGTGCCAGCAGCCGACACGGACTAGCGGGAGGTTTCGCGGTGTTAGAGCAGTATTTT,CASSRHGLAGGFAVLEQYF
TRBV12-5,-,15,TRBJ2-7,-,TGTGCTAGTGGTTTGGTAAGGAGGATCCGCTACGAGCAGTACTTC,CASGLVRRIRYEQYF
TRBV5-6,TRBD1,13,TRBJ2-5,-,TGTGCCAGCAGCCCCGGGACAGGGGAGACCCAGTACTTC,CASSPGTGETQYF
TRBV4-3,TRBD2,16,TRBJ2-2,few,TGCGCCAGCAGCCAAGACCCTAGCGGTTTCACCGGGGAGCTGTTTTTT,CASSQDPSGFTGELFF
TRBV28,-,14,TRBJ2-1,-,TGTGCCAGCAGTTTAACAGGCTCCTACAATGAGCAGTTCTTC,CASSLTGSYNEQFF
TRBV4-1,-,12,TRBJ2-3,-,TGCGCCAGCAGCCAACCCTTAGATACGCAGTATTTT,CASSQPLDTQYF
TRBV10-2,-,14,TRBJ1-2,-,TGCGCCAGCAGTGAGGAGTTGGGAGGGGATGGCTACACCTTC,CASSEELGGDGYTF
TRBV7-9,-,14,TRBJ1-2,-,TGTGCCAGCAGCTTAACCACAGGGTTCTATGGCTACACCTTC,CASSLTTGFYGYTF
TRBV27,TRBD1,13,TRBJ2-7,-,TGTGCCAGCAGAGGACAGGGCCTACCCGAGCAGTACTTC,CASRGQGLPEQYF
TRBV10-2,-,14,TRBJ1-5,-,TGCGCCAGCAGTGAGTCGGGGCTCAATCAGCCCCAGCATTTT,CASSESGLNQPQHF
TRBV27,TRBD1,14,TRBJ2-3,-,TGTGCCAGCAGTCCTCTGGGACAGGGCAAAAGGCAGTATTTT,CASSPLGQGKRQYF
TRBV4-1,-,15,TRBJ1-5,-,TGCGCCAGCAGCCTCCTTAGAGGGGGGGATCAGCCCCAGCATTTT,CASSLLRGGDQPQHF
TRBV7-9,TRBD2,17,TRBJ2-1,-,TGTGCCAGCAGCGAGCTAGCGGTCCTAAGCTCCTACAATGAGCAGTTCTTC,CASSELAVLSSYNEQFF